Following are 32 T cell receptor beta chains from one sample sequenced in a study of post-analysis software for immune sequencing data. Whole-study results and caveats: About 5 TRBV segments appeared more often in patients than in controls, and TRBV5-6, TRBV5-1 and TRBV20-1 were among these.

Unique-molecular-identifier-tagged TCR beta cDNA libraries were used. TCRdb analysed the PCR reads with MiXCR anew, one entry per CDR3 protein. The repertoire holds hundreds of thousands of distinct CDR3 sequences, with 25% to 30% as singletons. The antigens of these receptors remain unknown. Input material: blood. Receptors originate from a girl between 5 and 17 years old with multiple sclerosis.

The gene calls are TRBV14 and TRBJ2-3; D is perhaps TRBD2 (5 bases). The CDR3 spans 15 residues. With 4 bases removed from V and 4 bases from J, the gap between germline ends came to 15 bases. The V gene's germline CDR1 is SGHDN and CDR2 FVKESK. CDR3 sequence (DNA): TGTGCCAGCAGCCCCCTGGGGAGCTTGGCAGATACGCAGTATTTT. The encoded protein is CASSPLGSLADTQYF. Combining the CDR3 with reference TRBV14 and TRBJ2-3 gives the whole variable domain EAGVTQFPSHSVIEKGQTVTLRCDPISGHDNLYWYRRVMGKEIKFLLHFVKESKQDESGMPNNRFLAERTGGTYSTLKVQPAELEDSGVYFCASSPLGSLADTQYFGPGTRLTVL.

The rearrangement joins TRBV5-1 to TRBJ2-5; 9 bases line up with TRBD2. Germline V gene lookup returns CDR1 SGHRS and CDR2 YFSETQ. The CDR3 runs 15 residues. Unmatched junction bases numbered 11, after V lost 0 bases and J lost 11 bases. CDR3 sequence: CASSLAGLAMREQYF. The DNA for the CDR3 is TGCGCCAGCAGCTTGGCCGGACTAGCGATGCGAGAGCAGTACTTC.

This clonotype was recorded at least ten times. The V gene is TRBV29-1, the J gene TRBJ2-1; the match to TRBD2 covers 10 bases. V lost 7 bases to trimming and J lost 8 bases; unmatched junction nucleotides: 8. CDR3 size: 13 residues. The germline gives CDR1 SQVTM, CDR2 ANQGSEA. CDR3 sequence reads: CSASGRAHDEQFF. In nucleotides, the CDR3 is TGCAGCGCCAGCGGGAGGGCGCACGATGAGCAGTTCTTC.

This clonotype has just a few counts. This CDR3 reads CASSLDVTGSSYEQYF. The CDR3 nucleotides are TGTGCCAGCAGCTTGGACGTGACGGGGAGCTCCTACGAGCAGTACTTC. The rearrangement links TRBV5-8 to TRBJ2-7; D might be TRBD2 (5 bases). V dropped 0 bases and J dropped 0 bases, with 13 bases sitting between them. Germline CDR1 SGHTS, CDR2 YDEGEE. The CDR3 is 16 residues long.

V usage is TRBV11-3 and J usage is TRBJ1-2; D gene uncertain. This CDR3 region has 13 residues. The germline V and J ends were trimmed by 1 base and 8 bases, with 11 bases remaining between them. Germline V lookup: CDR1 SGHNT, CDR2 YENEEA. CDR3 amino acids: CASSLVHGDGYTF. In DNA, the CDR3 is TGTGCCAGCAGCTTAGTACATGGTGACGGCTACACCTTC.

This clonotype was counted a single time. The rearrangement links TRBV20-1 to TRBJ1-1; D is unclear. The germline V gene has CDR1 DFQATT and CDR2 SNEGSKA (reference sequence). Between the trimmed V and J ends, which lost 0 bases and 6 bases, there was a span of 14 bases. This CDR3 spans 14 amino acids. The CDR3 DNA reads as TGCAGTGCTAGAGATCCAGGCGGGATCCCTGAAGCTTTCTTT. It yields the protein CSARDPGGIPEAFF.

This chain uses TRBV6-5 with TRBJ1-1; no clear D gene. This CDR3 region has 13 residues. The V gene's germline CDR1 is MNHEY and CDR2 SVGAGI. Trimming cost V 8 bases and J 0 bases, with 10 bases left between them. In DNA, the CDR3 is TGTGCCAGCTTTCGAGGGATGAACACTGAAGCTTTCTTT. Translating it yields CASFRGMNTEAFF.

This clonotype was detected a few times. The chain recombines TRBV3-1 with TRBJ2-5; possibly TRBD2 for D (5 bases). The germline V and J ends were trimmed by 3 bases and 3 bases, with 14 bases remaining between them. The CDR3 sequence is 15 residues long. Germline-derived CDR1 and CDR2 are LGHDT and YNNKEL (reference sequence). In nucleotides, the CDR3 is TGTGCCAGCAGCCAGGCGCGGGCAGCCAAAGAGACCCAGTACTTC. Translated: CASSQARAAKETQYF.

This clonotype has a count of ten or more. The chain has TRBV6-6 and TRBJ2-1; 10 positions agree with TRBD2. V shed 4 bases and J 1 base; nucleotides not matched to a gene: 4. The CDR3 is 16 amino acids. Germline loops: CDR1 MNHNY, CDR2 SVGAGI (reference sequence). CDR3 nucleotides: TGTGCCAGCAGTTCTGAGCGGGGGGGGTCCTACAATGAGCAGTTCTTC. It specifies CASSSERGGSYNEQFF.

CDR3 sequence: CASSQARGHYNEQFF. The CDR3 bases are TGTGCCAGCAGCCAAGCGAGGGGGCACTACAATGAGCAGTTCTTC. The V call is TRBV14, the J call TRBJ2-1; 7 nucleotides align to TRBD1. V dropped 1 base and J dropped 3; count of bases not matched to a gene: 3. The length of the CDR3 is 15 residues. CDR1 SGHDN and CDR2 FVKESK come from the germline V gene.

The V gene is TRBV20-1, the J gene TRBJ1-2; D not certain. The V gene lost 6 bases and the J gene lost 4 bases, with 18 bases spanning the gap. Germline V gene sequence: CDR1 DFQATT, CDR2 SNEGSKA (reference sequence). The CDR3 is 14 amino acids. The CDR3 coding sequence is TGCAGTGCGATTGAGGGTACGAGGCCCTATGGCTACACCTTC. Translation gives CSAIEGTRPYGYTF.

V and J are TRBV20-1 and TRBJ1-5, with a tentative D call TRBD1 (6 bases). Looked up from germline, CDR1 is DFQATT and CDR2 is SNEGSKA (reference sequence). Trimming took off 2 bases at V and 4 bases at J, with 12 bases between the two ends. CDR3 length equals 14 residues. CDR3 nucleotide sequence: TGCAGTGCTAGAAGGAGCAGGGGAAATCAGCCCCAGCATTTT. Protein: CSARRSRGNQPQHF.

This chain uses TRBV20-1 with TRBJ1-2; D unclear. V was shortened by 0 bases and J by 4 bases, with 12 bases between the two germline ends. The length of the CDR3 is 14 residues. Germline V gene sequence: CDR1 DFQATT, CDR2 SNEGSKA (reference sequence). The CDR3 DNA reads as TGCAGTGCTAGAGATCGAGGGCGGACCTATGGCTACACCTTC. It is translated as CSARDRGRTYGYTF.

This rearrangement joins TRBV20-1 to TRBJ1-1; no definite D call. Trimming removed 3 bases at V and 0 bases at J, with 8 bases between. CDR1 and CDR2 from the germline V gene are DFQATT and SNEGSKA (reference sequence). The CDR3 sequence is 13 residues long. Written as DNA, the CDR3 is TGCAGTGCTAGCTTATCCCTGAACACTGAAGCTTTCTTT. Amino acid sequence: CSASLSLNTEAFF.

This chain connects TRBV10-3 to TRBJ2-5, with D maybe TRBD2 (6 bases). The end of the DNA aligns better with TRBJ2-7, so the J call may be wrong. The CDR3 is made up of 15 amino acids. Germline V gene sequence: CDR1 ENHRY, CDR2 SYGVKD. CDR3 nucleotide sequence: TGTGCCATCAGTGCCACGGGAGATGGGGACTCCGAGCAGTACTTC. Protein sequence: CAISATGDGDSEQYF.

A few counts support this clonotype. Relative to the germline gene, one junction end is altered; a read error may explain this. V is TRBV9 and J is TRBJ2-1; tentatively, D is TRBD2 (5 bases). The CDR3 runs to 13 residues. Looked up from germline, CDR1 is SGDLS and CDR2 is YYNGEE. CDR3 protein: CASKKEGYNGQFF. In DNA, the CDR3 is TGTGCCAGCAAGAAAGAGGGATACAATGGGCAGTTCTTC. The full variable domain, in which reference TRBV9 and TRBJ2-1 provide the parts outside the CDR3, is DSGVTQTPKHLITATGQRVTLRCSPRSGDLSVYWYQQSLDQGLQFLIQYYNGEERAKGNILERFSAQQFPDLHSELNLSSLELGDSALYFCASKKEGYNGQFFGPGTRLTVL.

This clonotype was counted only a few times. CDR3 loop: CASSVTTATNEKLFF. The CDR3 DNA sequence: TGTGCCAGCAGCGTAACAACAGCAACTAATGAAAAACTGTTTTTT. V and J are TRBV9 and TRBJ1-4; D not resolved. The CDR3 is made up of 15 amino acids. The V end was cut by 1 base, the J end by 0 bases, with 7 bases between. The germline V gene has CDR1 SGDLS and CDR2 YYNGEE.

This clonotype showed up just a few times. V and J are TRBV25-1 and TRBJ2-1; 8 bases map to TRBD2. V shed 0 bases and J 7 bases; nucleotides not matched to a gene: 11. Germline loops: CDR1 MGHDK, CDR2 SYGVNS. This CDR3 contains 17 residues. This chain's CDR3 is CASSEYRTGGAGNEQFF. CDR3 DNA sequence: TGTGCCAGCAGTGAATATAGGACCGGGGGGGCCGGGAATGAGCAGTTCTTC.

The chain has TRBV6-2 or TRBV6-3 and TRBJ2-1, with 7 bases aligning to TRBD2. This CDR3 is 15 amino acids long. From germline, CDR1 is MNHEY and CDR2 SVGEGT. V was clipped by 8 bases and J by 8 bases; unmatched bases: 15. CDR3 bases: TGTGCCAGCGCCTCGGGGCTAGCGGTTAGAGATGAGCAGTTCTTC. Its translation is CASASGLAVRDEQFF.

This clonotype was detected only a few times. V gene TRBV12-3 or TRBV12-4 combines with J gene TRBJ2-1; 13 nucleotides line up with TRBD2. V was clipped by 6 bases and J by 7 bases; unmatched bases: 9. The CDR3 extends over 16 amino acids. CDR3 sequence: CASRHPGLAGVNEQFF. The CDR3 DNA is TGTGCCAGCAGACACCCCGGACTAGCGGGGGTGAATGAGCAGTTCTTC.

This clonotype was counted a few times. The chain links TRBV28 to TRBJ2-7; unclear D gene. CDR1 and CDR2 (germline): MDHEN, SYDVKM. Trimming left V 2 bases short and J 2 bases short, with 10 bases between. CDR3 length: 14 amino acids. The CDR3 region is CASSLIAVAYEQYF. For the CDR3, the DNA is TGTGCCAGCAGTTTAATTGCCGTGGCCTACGAGCAGTACTTC.

The gene calls are TRBV3-1 and TRBJ1-6; 7 bases map to TRBD1. The ends lost 4 bases at V and 7 bases at J; junction bases unmatched: 7. Germline V CDR1 and CDR2: LGHDT, YNNKEL (reference sequence). The CDR3 loop spans 15 amino acids. The CDR3 spells CASSRKTGWNSPLHF. DNA for the CDR3: TGTGCCAGCAGCCGAAAGACAGGGTGGAATTCACCCCTCCACTTT.

J is TRBJ2-3 and V is TRBV24-1; no clear D. CDR3 size: 15 residues. Deletions cut 5 bases from V and 0 bases from J, with 11 bases between. CDR1 is KGHDR, CDR2 SFDVKD, per germline. The CDR3 region is CATSGATSSTDTQYF. The CDR3 DNA reads TGTGCCACCAGTGGCGCGACCTCTAGCACAGATACGCAGTATTTT.

This clonotype was seen only a few times. At one of its ends the junction is not consistent with the germline gene, which may arise from a read error. The rearrangement joins TRBV20-1 to TRBJ2-3, with 9 bases that match TRBD1. This CDR3 is 15 amino acids long. Germline loops: CDR1 DFQATT, CDR2 SNEGSKA (reference sequence). CDR3 bases: TGTAGTGCTGCCGGACAGGGGTTGTCGGCAGATACGCAGTATTTT. Residues: CSAAGQGLSADTQYF.

The chain employs TRBV12-3 or TRBV12-4 and TRBJ2-2; unclear D gene. Trimming stripped 3 bases from V and 4 bases from J, with 9 bases between. The CDR3 runs 14 residues. The CDR3: CASSFVRSTGELFF. DNA of the CDR3: TGTGCCAGCAGTTTTGTTAGAAGCACCGGGGAGCTGTTTTTT.

The rearrangement joins TRBV7-2 to TRBJ1-2, with TRBD1 as a possible D gene (5 bases). Per the germline V gene, CDR1 is SGHTA and CDR2 is FQGNSA. Trimming stripped 4 bases from V and 3 bases from J, with 12 bases between. The CDR3 spans 14 residues. The CDR3 nucleotides are TGTGCCAGCAGCTCGGCGGGGGGTGACTATGGCTACACCTTC. It encodes CASSSAGGDYGYTF.

This clonotype was seen a handful of times. The chain couples TRBV27 to TRBJ1-1; D gene uncertain. CDR3 length: 15 residues. V was clipped by 2 bases and J by 0 bases, with 10 bases between them. CDR1 is MNHEY, CDR2 SMNVEV, per germline (reference sequence). CDR3 coding DNA: TGTGCCAGCAGTTTAGACCCAGGCTTGAACACTGAAGCTTTCTTT. It specifies CASSLDPGLNTEAFF.

CDR3 nucleotide sequence: TGTGCCAGTAAGGACGGGGCAGGGTCCTTCTCTGGGGCCAACGTCCTGACTTTC. Translated, it gives CASKDGAGSFSGANVLTF. The chain is built from TRBV6-2 or TRBV6-3 and TRBJ2-6; D tentatively fits TRBD1 or TRBD2 (5 bases each). The V end was cut by 9 bases, the J end by 0 bases, with 21 bases between. The CDR3 is made up of 18 amino acids. Per the germline V gene, CDR1 is MNHEY and CDR2 is SVGEGT.

The J gene is TRBJ2-1, the V gene TRBV12-5; D tentatively reads TRBD1 or TRBD2 (7 bases each). Deletions cut 6 bases from V and 0 bases from J, with 12 bases between. CDR1 and CDR2 from the germline V gene are LGHNT and FRNRAP. The CDR3 spans 15 residues. CDR3 region: CASGGGTVSYNEQFF. CDR3 sequence (DNA): TGTGCTAGTGGGGGAGGGACAGTCTCCTACAATGAGCAGTTCTTC.

CDR3 bases: TGCGCCAGCAGCTTGAATCAGGGAAGGGCTGAAGCTTTCTTT. Its translation: CASSLNQGRAEAFF. The rearrangement links TRBV5-1 to TRBJ1-1; TRBD1 might be the D (5 bases). Germline CDR1 reads SGHRS; CDR2 reads YFSETQ. The V gene lost 1 base and the J gene lost 6 bases, with 13 bases spanning the gap. The CDR3 consists of 14 residues.

This clonotype has only a few counts. The chain has TRBV6-5 and TRBJ1-1; no definite D call. Germline CDR1 is MNHEY and CDR2 is SVGAGI. Trimming shortened V by 5 bases and J by 0 bases, and 4 bases separated the two germline ends. This CDR3 spans 12 amino acids. The CDR3 DNA sequence: TGTGCCAGCAGTGGGGTGAACACTGAAGCTTTCTTT. Translated, it gives CASSGVNTEAFF.

In DNA form, the CDR3 reads TGCAGCGTTGATTGGGGGTTCTATGGCTACACCTTC. Its protein is CSVDWGFYGYTF. The chain couples TRBV29-1 to TRBJ1-2; D is possibly TRBD1 (5 bases). CDR1 is SQVTM and CDR2 is ANQGSEA in the germline V gene. This CDR3 region has 12 residues. The V gene lost 3 bases and the J gene lost 4 bases, with 9 bases spanning the gap.